Below are 18 T cell receptor beta chains sequenced from a single sample in a study of Graves' ophthalmopathy and Graves' hyperthyroidism. For repertoire sequencing, the TCR beta CDR3 regions were amplified from RNA transcripts. RT-PCR in the first round used HTBI primers; a second-round multiplex PCR followed. TCRdb independently ran MiXCR on the multiplex PCR reads; one entry per CDR3 protein. The sample holds about 1.1 million distinct CDR3 sequences, 36% seen once. Sequencing was carried out using peripheral blood or thyroid tissue (not recorded which). These receptors originate from an adult man with Graves' hyperthyroidism.

This sequence joins TRBV20-1 and TRBJ2-5, with D possibly matching TRBD2 (5 bases). The closer fit of TRBJ2-7 to the DNA end suggests the J call may be wrong. The CDR3 extends over 13 amino acids. The germline gives CDR1 DFQATT, CDR2 SNEGSKA (reference sequence). CDR3 region: CSARAGLTYEQYF. In nucleotides, the CDR3 is TGCAGTGCTAGAGCCGGACTCACCTACGAGCAGTACTTC.

At least ten counts were recorded for this clonotype. The chain has TRBV20-1 and TRBJ1-1; the D is unclear. Per the germline V gene, CDR1 is DFQATT and CDR2 is SNEGSKA (reference sequence). V was trimmed by 3 bases and J by 6 bases, leaving 14 bases between them. This CDR3 comprises 13 residues. CDR3 protein: CSASHISVSEAFF. CDR3 DNA: TGCAGTGCTAGCCACATTTCGGTATCTGAAGCTTTCTTT.

V is TRBV20-1 and J is TRBJ1-1, with 7 bases that match TRBD1. Germline V gives CDR1 DFQATT, CDR2 SNEGSKA (reference sequence). CDR3 length: 12 residues. The V gene end was trimmed by 2 bases and the J gene end by 7 bases; junction bases not matched to a gene: 4. This chain's CDR3 is CSARKTGFEAFF. The DNA for the CDR3 is TGCAGTGCTAGAAAGACAGGGTTTGAAGCTTTCTTT.

This clonotype has just one count. The rearrangement uses TRBV4-1 and TRBJ1-2; possible D gene TRBD1, 5 bases. Germline lookup yields CDR1 MGHRA and CDR2 YSYEKL. With 4 bases removed from V and 4 bases from J, the gap between germline ends came to 13 bases. The CDR3 is made up of 14 amino acids. In DNA form, the CDR3 reads TGCGCCAGCAGCCTCCCGGACACCTCCTATGGCTACACCTTC. It encodes CASSLPDTSYGYTF.

This clonotype has at least ten counts. A read error may account for a junction end that differs from germline. CDR3 amino acids: CASSQGRNTEAFF. Here the CDR3 DNA reads TGTGCCAGCAGCCAGGGCCGGAACACTGAAGCTTTCTTT. This rearrangement joins TRBV4-3 to TRBJ1-1; D perhaps matches TRBD1 (5 bases). The CDR3 has 13 amino acids. In germline, CDR1 is LGHNA, CDR2 YSLEER.

Ten or more counts support this clonotype. This rearrangement joins TRBV10-3 to TRBJ2-5; D might be TRBD1 (6 bases). The length of the CDR3 is 15 residues. V was shortened by 0 bases and J by 5 bases, with 13 bases between the two germline ends. The V gene's germline CDR1 is ENHRY and CDR2 SYGVKD. The CDR3 is CAISESRKGVETQYF. CDR3 coding DNA: TGTGCCATCAGTGAGTCAAGAAAGGGGGTTGAGACCCAGTACTTC.

This clonotype has a handful of counts. This chain connects TRBV6-5 to TRBJ2-7; D assignment may be TRBD1 or TRBD2 (5 bases each). Per germline, CDR1 MNHEY and CDR2 SVGAGI. The CDR3 is made up of 14 amino acids. Trimming stripped 5 bases from V and 3 bases from J, with 14 bases between. CDR3 coding DNA: TGTGCCAGCAGTCGGGGCCGAATCGACTACGAGCAGTACTTC. It yields the protein CASSRGRIDYEQYF.

This sequence joins TRBV6-5 and TRBJ1-1; D perhaps matches TRBD1 (5 bases). The CDR3 sequence is 14 residues long. Germline V gene sequence: CDR1 MNHEY, CDR2 SVGAGI. V shed 3 bases and J shed 7 bases, with 15 bases lying between them. CDR3 sequence: CASSYVSGGGEAFF. CDR3 coding DNA: TGTGCCAGCAGTTATGTCTCGGGGGGGGGTGAAGCTTTCTTT.

At least ten counts were recorded for this clonotype. The chain couples TRBV24-1 to TRBJ2-5, with no clear D. The CDR3 is made up of 12 amino acids. Between the trimmed V and J ends, which lost 3 bases and 7 bases, there was a span of 8 bases. Germline CDR1 reads KGHDR; CDR2 reads SFDVKD. The CDR3 DNA sequence: TGTGCCACCAGTGATCATACCGGGACCCAGTACTTC. Translated: CATSDHTGTQYF.

The gene calls are TRBV7-9 and TRBJ2-6; the D gene is possibly TRBD1 (6 bases). V was cut by 11 bases and J by 2 bases, with 13 bases left in between. Germline CDR1 is SEHNR and CDR2 is FQNEAQ (reference sequence). This CDR3 is built from 14 residues. CDR3 in DNA: TGTGCCTGGACAGTCCCAACTGGGGCCAACGTCCTGACTTTC. This gives the protein CAWTVPTGANVLTF.

V gene TRBV10-3 combines with J gene TRBJ2-7, with D unclear. Trimming pared 6 bases from V and 1 base from J, leaving 13 bases between. Germline V gene data show CDR1 as ENHRY and CDR2 as SYGVKD. This CDR3 has 14 residues. The chain's CDR3 is CAIRAAGSSYEQYF. CDR3 sequence (DNA): TGTGCCATCAGGGCGGCCGGGTCTTCCTACGAGCAGTACTTC.

This clonotype was detected once. The chain employs TRBV2 and TRBJ2-5, with 10 positions matching TRBD1. Trimming at V came to 6 bases and at J to 1 base, leaving 5 bases not matched to a gene. Germline-derived CDR1 and CDR2 are SNHLY and FYNNEI. This CDR3 spans 15 amino acids. The CDR3 is CASRGGQGIQETQYF. Written as DNA, the CDR3 is TGTGCCAGCAGGGGGGGACAGGGGATCCAAGAGACCCAGTACTTC. Supplemented by reference TRBV2 and TRBJ2-5, the full variable domain reads EPEVTQTPSHQVTQMGQEVILRCVPISNHLYFYWYRQILGQKVEFLVSFYNNEISEKSEIFDDQFSVERPDGSNFTLKIRSTKLEDSAMYFCASRGGQGIQETQYFGPGTRLLVL.

This clonotype was recorded a few times. The V call is TRBV15, the J call TRBJ2-5; 8 bases fit TRBD2. Trimming removed 10 bases from V and 4 bases from J; junction bases left unmatched: 11. The CDR3 spans 14 residues. Germline-derived CDR1 and CDR2 are LNHNV and YYDKDF (reference sequence). The CDR3: CASSLGREGETQYF. The DNA of the CDR3 is TGTGCCAGCAGTCTCGGACGGGAGGGAGAGACCCAGTACTTC. The full variable domain, rest sourced from reference TRBV15 and TRBJ2-5, is DAMVIQNPRYQVTQFGKPVTLSCSQTLNHNVMYWYQQKSSQAPKLLFHYYDKDFNNEADTPDNFQSRRPNTSFCFLDIRSPGLGDTAMYLCASSLGREGETQYFGPGTRLLVL.

With respect to this clonotype: This may be a read error, as it is one base from a much larger clone. The rearrangement links TRBV5-5 to TRBJ1-2, with 7 bases that match TRBD1. The CDR3 sequence is 13 residues long. Germline CDR1 reads SGHKS; CDR2 reads YYEKEE (reference sequence). V shed 5 bases, J shed 7 bases, and the junction held 8 bases outside the gene matches. The CDR3 region is CASRLDRVSGYTF. The CDR3 DNA reads as TGTGCCAGCAGACTCGACAGGGTCAGTGGCTACACCTTC.

This clonotype was picked up many times. The V call is TRBV27, the J call TRBJ1-2; no clear D gene. V was pared by 2 bases and J by 6 bases, with 13 bases between. The CDR3 loop spans 14 amino acids. Germline values: CDR1 MNHEY, CDR2 SMNVEV (reference sequence). The CDR3 spells CASSLSPHSDGYTF. The CDR3 DNA sequence: TGTGCCAGCAGTTTAAGCCCCCACAGTGATGGCTACACCTTC.

This clonotype was observed a few times. The chain combines TRBV7-9 with TRBJ2-6; weak D call: TRBD1 (5 bases). Per the germline V gene, CDR1 is SEHNR and CDR2 is FQNEAQ (reference sequence). This CDR3 has 15 residues. V shed 2 bases and J shed 6 bases, with 11 bases lying between them. CDR3 sequence reads: CASSLLQGLANVLTF. CDR3 sequence (DNA): TGTGCCAGCAGCTTACTTCAGGGTTTGGCCAACGTCCTGACTTTC.

CDR3 DNA sequence: TGTGCCAGCTGGGACAGGGGAGGCACCGGGGAGCTGTTTTTT. It encodes CASWDRGGTGELFF. The chain recombines TRBV12-3 or TRBV12-4 with TRBJ2-2, with 10 bases matching TRBD1. CDR3 size: 14 residues. Trimming removed 8 bases from V and 4 bases from J; junction bases left unmatched: 4.

V usage is TRBV7-7 and J usage is TRBJ2-5, with TRBD2 identical over 13 bases. Germline trimming cut 8 bases from V and 5 bases from J; bases unmatched to any gene: 8. CDR3 length: 15 residues. Per the germline V gene, CDR1 is SSHAT and CDR2 is FNYEAQ (reference sequence). The CDR3 nucleotides are TGTGCCAGCCGCGGACTAGCGGGGGTTTTGGAGACCCAGTACTTC. As protein: CASRGLAGVLETQYF.